The rows below give T cell receptor beta chains drawn from one sample of a study of blood T cell repertoires in COVID-19. Produced via immunoSEQ multiplex PCR; TCRdb's table is partial and in-frame only. The sample lists over 200,000 clones, around 85% occurring once. Sequences were obtained from PBMCs or T cells enriched from blood (not recorded which). These receptors were obtained from a woman aged 50 to 65 in a cohort exposed to, infected with or recovered from COVID-19 (not recorded which). CDR3s include the opening cysteine and the closing phenylalanine or tryptophan. A D gene is named only where the DNA matches it firmly. Clone size is stated in some rows and not others, as once, few, many or a class when expanded.

CASSGRGRDTIYF | TGTGCCAGCAGCGGTCGGGGGAGGGACACCATATATTTT | TRBV7-2 | 13 | TRBJ1-3 | . | .
CASSLPGSISITDTQYF | TGTGCCAGCTCACTCCCAGGATCTATAAGCATCACAGATACGCAGTATTTT | TRBV18 | 17 | TRBJ2-3 | . | .
CAWRPGQGRNTEAFF | TGTGCCTGGAGACCGGGACAGGGTAGAAACACTGAAGCTTTCTTT | TRBV30 | 15 | TRBJ1-1 | TRBD1 | .
CSAPRGNGYTF | TGCAGCGCCCCGCGGGGGAATGGCTACACCTTC | TRBV29-1 | 11 | TRBJ1-2 | . | once
CASTPPGGFYGYTF | TGTGCCAGTACCCCCCCAGGGGGCTTCTATGGCTACACCTTC | TRBV19 | 14 | TRBJ1-2 | TRBD1 | .
CASSQDPWRQGNQPQHF | TGCGCCAGCAGCCAAGATCCGTGGAGACAGGGAAATCAGCCCCAGCATTTT | TRBV4-3 | 17 | TRBJ1-5 | TRBD1 | .
CASNSLRRGADTEAFF | TGTGCCAGTAACTCGCTTCGACGGGGGGCTGACACTGAAGCTTTCTTT | TRBV19 | 16 | TRBJ1-1 | . | .
CASSPGTDYEQYF | TGTGCCAGCTCACCCGGGACTGACTACGAGCAGTACTTC | TRBV18 | 13 | TRBJ2-7 | . | few
CASSYSRRAGYEQYF | TGTGCCAGCAGTTACTCCCGGAGGGCTGGGTACGAGCAGTACTTC | TRBV6-5 | 15 | TRBJ2-7 | . | once
CASSFLQGESETQYF | TGTGCCAGCAGCTTTCTACAGGGGGAATCAGAGACCCAGTACTTC | TRBV7-9 | 15 | TRBJ2-5 | TRBD1 | .
CASSEGRYPGPQHF | TGTGCCAGCAGTGAAGGTCGGTATCCAGGGCCCCAGCATTTT | TRBV6-1 | 14 | TRBJ1-5 | . | .
CASTRGNQPQHF | TGTGCCAGCACCAGGGGCAATCAGCCCCAGCATTTT | TRBV2 | 12 | TRBJ1-5 | . | once
CASSRTPGPYTEAFF | TGCGCCAGCAGCCGTACTCCTGGTCCTTACACTGAAGCTTTCTTT | TRBV4-1 | 15 | TRBJ1-1 | . | .
CASSERLAGDNEQFF | TGTGCCAGCAGTGAAAGACTAGCGGGAGACAATGAGCAGTTCTTC | TRBV6-1 | 15 | TRBJ2-1 | TRBD2 | once
CASSQAQGASEKLFF | TGTGCCAGCAGCCAAGCGCAGGGGGCTTCGGAAAAACTGTTTTTT | TRBV4-2 | 15 | TRBJ1-4 | TRBD1 | .
CASSSPDSGRGNTIYF | TGTGCCAGCAGCTCCCCCGACAGCGGGAGAGGAAACACCATATATTTT | TRBV11-3 | 16 | TRBJ1-3 | . | .
CASSVGRDRNEQFF | TGTGCCAGCAGCGTGGGGCGGGATCGCAATGAGCAGTTCTTC | TRBV7-2 | 14 | TRBJ2-1 | . | .
CASSLTHTEAFF | TGTGCCAGCAGCTTAACACACACTGAAGCTTTCTTT | TRBV7-2 | 12 | TRBJ1-1 | . | .
CASGGTDYTEAFF | TGTGCCAGCGGTGGGACTGACTACACTGAAGCTTTCTTT | TRBV3-1/TRBV3-2 | 13 | TRBJ1-1 | . | once
CASSDPGTGSDQPQHF | TGTGCCAGCAGTGACCCCGGGACAGGGTCTGATCAGCCCCAGCATTTT | TRBV2 | 16 | TRBJ1-5 | TRBD1 | .
CASSGILGTIYNEQFF | TGCGCCAGCAGCGGGATATTGGGGACTATCTACAATGAGCAGTTCTTC | TRBV5-1 | 16 | TRBJ2-1 | TRBD2 | .
CASSQAPGGRENIQYF | TGTGCCAGCAGCCAAGCCCCCGGGGGGCGGGAAAACATTCAGTACTTC | TRBV4-2 | 16 | TRBJ2-4 | . | .
CASSFRLAGADTQYF | TGTGCCAGCAGTTTTAGACTAGCCGGGGCAGATACGCAGTATTTT | TRBV6-5 | 15 | TRBJ2-3 | TRBD2 | once
CASSTGNSPLHF | TGTGCCAGTAGTACAGGGAATTCACCCCTCCACTTT | TRBV19 | 12 | TRBJ1-6 | . | .
CSASQGILTDTQYF | TGCAGTGCTAGTCAGGGGATACTCACAGATACGCAGTATTTT | TRBV20-1 | 14 | TRBJ2-3 | . | .
CASSKTGTEYNSPLHF | TGTGCCAGCAGTAAAACCGGGACAGAATATAATTCACCCCTCCACTTT | TRBV2 | 16 | TRBJ1-6 | TRBD1 | .
CATSSQARVVSQPQHF | TGTGCCACCAGCAGCCAAGCTCGGGTAGTATCTCAACCCCAGCATTTT | TRBV15 | 16 | TRBJ1-5 | . | .
CASSQGARGTGELFF | TGTGCCAGCAGCCAAGGAGCCCGGGGAACCGGGGAGCTGTTTTTT | TRBV3-1/TRBV3-2 | 15 | TRBJ2-2 | . | .
CASSTDGQGASTDTQYF | TGTGCCAGCAGCACCGATGGACAGGGGGCTAGCACAGATACGCAGTATTTT | TRBV21-1 | 17 | TRBJ2-3 | . | .
CASTTSSVQFF | TGTGCCAGCACGACTAGTTCGGTGCAGTTCTTC | TRBV2 | 11 | TRBJ2-1 | . | .
CASKPGQGVGKLFF | TGCGCCAGCAAACCGGGACAGGGTGTCGGAAAACTGTTTTTT | TRBV4-3 | 14 | TRBJ1-4 | TRBD1 | .
CASSIIPPSGTYNEQFF | TGTGCCAGTAGTATAATCCCCCCTAGCGGGACATACAATGAGCAGTTCTTC | TRBV19 | 17 | TRBJ2-1 | TRBD2 | .
CASSDQGANTGELFF | TGTGCCAGCAGTGATCAGGGGGCCAACACCGGGGAGCTGTTTTTT | TRBV6-1 | 15 | TRBJ2-2 | TRBD1 | .
CASSPTPNTDTQYF | TGTGCCAGCAGCCCAACCCCTAACACAGATACGCAGTATTTT | TRBV7-3 | 14 | TRBJ2-3 | . | once
CASSFVSPGAITEAFF | TGTGCCAGCAGTTTCGTTTCTCCAGGGGCGATAACTGAAGCTTTCTTT | TRBV27 | 16 | TRBJ1-1 | . | .
CASRIDGVGAGELFF | TGTGCCAGCCGGATAGACGGAGTCGGGGCCGGGGAGCTGTTTTTT | TRBV9 | 15 | TRBJ2-2 | . | .
CAWSFPGQQPPEQYF | TGTGCCTGGAGTTTCCCCGGACAGCAGCCCCCCGAGCAGTACTTC | TRBV30 | 15 | TRBJ2-7 | . | .
CASSSRQGLKNYYGYTF | TGTGCCAGCAGTTCCCGACAGGGGTTGAAGAATTACTATGGCTACACCTTC | TRBV27 | 17 | TRBJ1-2 | TRBD1 | .
CASSYPSGYHF | TGTGCCAGCAGTTATCCGTCAGGATATCACTTC | TRBV6-2/TRBV6-3 | 11 | TRBJ2-7 | . | .